One sample yielded the 24 T cell receptor beta chains listed below, sequenced in a study of Graves' ophthalmopathy and Graves' hyperthyroidism. Researchers took RNA transcripts and amplified TCR beta CDR3 regions from them. Second-round multiplex PCR came after a first-round RT-PCR that employed HTBI primers. A single record per CDR3 protein comes from TCRdb applying MiXCR to the multiplex PCR reads. In the table there are roughly 160,000 distinct CDR3 sequences, more than 30% of which are singletons. Source material: peripheral blood. The receptors shown here come from a woman in her 40s with Graves' ophthalmopathy.

This clonotype has at least ten counts. This chain joins TRBV7-9 and TRBJ1-2; 7 bases are a match to TRBD1. Germline V CDR1 and CDR2: SEHNR, FQNEAQ (reference sequence). Losses at the gene ends were 5 bases for V and 6 bases for J; bases not matched to a gene: 3. The CDR3 is 12 amino acids. The CDR3 DNA is TGTGCCAGCAGCCGGGACAGCGATGGCTACACCTTC. Encoded protein: CASSRDSDGYTF.

The chain combines TRBV24-1 with TRBJ1-5; D ambiguous. Germline CDR1 KGHDR, CDR2 SFDVKD. V was trimmed by 3 bases and J by 4 bases, leaving 9 bases between them. The CDR3 runs to 14 residues. CDR3 DNA: TGTGCCACCAGTGATCGTTCCCTTAATCAGCCCCAGCATTTT. This encodes CATSDRSLNQPQHF.

V and J are TRBV11-2 and TRBJ1-1; possible D gene TRBD1, 5 bases. The CDR3 covers 16 residues. Between the trimmed V and J ends, which lost 4 bases and 4 bases, there was a span of 19 bases. The germline V gene encodes CDR1 SGHAT and CDR2 FQNNGV. The CDR3 DNA reads TGTGCCAGCAGCTCCCGGAACAAGGGACGAACCACTGAAGCTTTCTTT. As protein: CASSSRNKGRTTEAFF.

This clonotype appeared many times. The V gene is TRBV11-2, the J gene TRBJ2-7, with 8 bases lining up with TRBD1. V lost 3 bases, J lost 4 bases, and 8 bases stayed unmatched. The CDR3 is made up of 15 amino acids. Germline CDR1 SGHAT, CDR2 FQNNGV. The CDR3 DNA is TGTGCCAGCAGCTTGGAAACAGGGGGGATGTACGAGCAGTACTTC. Its translation is CASSLETGGMYEQYF.

This clonotype has at least ten counts. This chain links TRBV6-5 with TRBJ1-1; 7 positions match TRBD1. The V segment lost 0 bases and the J segment 11 bases; nucleotides outside the gene matches: 6. The CDR3 runs 13 residues. CDR1 and CDR2 from the germline V gene are MNHEY and SVGAGI. CDR3 nucleotide sequence: TGTGCCAGCAGTTACTCTCCAGGGGGTTCTGCTTTCTTT. Protein product: CASSYSPGGSAFF.

This clonotype was observed a handful of times. This rearrangement joins TRBV24-1 to TRBJ1-2, with 7 positions matching TRBD1. Germline V CDR1 and CDR2: KGHDR, SFDVKD. The CDR3 runs 13 residues. The J segment lost 7 bases and the V segment lost 5 bases, leaving 6 bases of the junction unmatched. The CDR3, as DNA: TGTGCCACCAGTGTGACAGGGTCGGTTGGCTACACCTTC. It yields the protein CATSVTGSVGYTF.

This clonotype was seen ten or more times. The chain combines TRBV18 with TRBJ1-6, with 8 bases lining up with TRBD1. This CDR3 is 14 amino acids long. The V gene end was trimmed by 5 bases and the J gene end by 7 bases; junction bases not matched to a gene: 4. From germline, CDR1 is KGHSH and CDR2 LQKENI. The CDR3 DNA sequence: TGTGCCAGCTCAGATAGACAGGGGAATTCACCCCTCCACTTT. Translated: CASSDRQGNSPLHF. Based on the CDR3 plus reference TRBV18 and TRBJ1-6, the full variable domain is NAGVMQNPRHLVRRRGQEARLRCSPMKGHSHVYWYRQLPEEGLKFMVYLQKENIIDESGMPKERFSAEFPKEGPSILRIQQVVRGDSAAYFCASSDRQGNSPLHFGNGTRLTVT.

This rearrangement joins TRBV27 to TRBJ2-5, with D unresolved. Germline V CDR1 and CDR2: MNHEY, SMNVEV (reference sequence). The V end was cut by 5 bases, the J end by 4 bases, with 11 bases between. This CDR3 spans 13 amino acids. The CDR3 spells CASSPGYRETQYF. CDR3 nucleotide sequence: TGTGCCAGCAGTCCTGGATACCGAGAGACCCAGTACTTC.

This clonotype was seen many times. The V call is TRBV20-1, the J call TRBJ1-1; D gene ambiguous. V lost 0 bases to trimming and J lost 1 base, with 6 bases between them. The germline CDR1 and CDR2 sequences are DFQATT and SNEGSKA (reference sequence). This CDR3 region has 13 residues. The CDR3: CSARDNRNTEAFF. In nucleotides, the CDR3 is TGCAGTGCTAGAGATAACCGGAACACTGAAGCTTTCTTT.

This clonotype appeared a single time. This chain uses TRBV10-2 with TRBJ2-7; D remains ambiguous. This CDR3 comprises 12 residues. Germline lookup yields CDR1 WSHSY and CDR2 SAAADI. V shed 6 bases and J shed 0 bases, with 6 bases lying between them. The CDR3 here is CASRGRSYEQYF. The CDR3 DNA reads as TGCGCCAGCAGAGGCCGCTCCTACGAGCAGTACTTC.

This clonotype was seen many times. The V and J genes are TRBV5-6 and TRBJ2-2; 8 bases are shared with TRBD2. The trim removed 0 bases at V and 4 bases at J, leaving 2 bases unmatched. The CDR3 spans 15 residues. Germline lookup yields CDR1 SGHDT and CDR2 YYEEEE. The CDR3 DNA reads as TGTGCCAGCAGCTTGGCGCTAGCGGGCACCGGGGAGCTGTTTTTT. Its protein is CASSLALAGTGELFF.

The genes are TRBV11-3 and TRBJ2-7; 7 bases align to TRBD2. V lost 1 base and J lost 3; bases outside the gene matches: 3. Germline V gene data show CDR1 as SGHNT and CDR2 as YENEEA. The CDR3 totals 14 residues. The CDR3 spells CASSLAAGVYEQYF. The DNA for the CDR3 is TGTGCCAGCAGCTTAGCGGCGGGGGTCTACGAGCAGTACTTC.

This clonotype was detected many times. V usage is TRBV12-3 or TRBV12-4 and J usage is TRBJ2-7, with D uncertain. V lost 2 bases, J lost 2 bases, and 13 bases lay in between. CDR3 length: 15 amino acids. The CDR3: CASSLKGSGPYEQYF. In DNA, the CDR3 is TGTGCCAGCAGTTTAAAAGGGTCAGGACCCTACGAGCAGTACTTC.

This clonotype was recorded at least ten times. V is TRBV28 and J is TRBJ2-7; D not certain. Trimming took 4 bases from V and 5 from J, leaving 18 bases between them. CDR1 and CDR2 (germline): MDHEN, SYDVKM. This CDR3 comprises 15 residues. The CDR3 DNA reads TGTGCCAGCAGTTCCAGATACCGAACATCCCACGAGCAGTACTTC. Translated: CASSSRYRTSHEQYF.

V gene TRBV7-2 combines with J gene TRBJ1-2, with D perhaps TRBD1 (6 bases). The CDR3 is 14 amino acids. V lost 3 bases and J 8 bases, leaving 16 bases between the germline ends. CDR1 SGHTA and CDR2 FQGNSA come from the germline V gene. DNA of the CDR3: TGTGCCAGCAGCTTTGACGCAGGGGTCACAGGCTACACCTTC. It specifies CASSFDAGVTGYTF. The variable domain in full, completed from reference TRBV7-2 and TRBJ1-2, reads GAGVSQSPSNKVTEKGKDVELRCDPISGHTALYWYRQSLGQGLEFLIYFQGNSAPDKSGLPSDRFSAERTGGSVSTLTIQRTQQEDSAVYLCASSFDAGVTGYTFGSGTRLTVV.

Comment on this clonotype: The CDR3 does not end in the conserved phenylalanine or tryptophan, so this is likely a read error. The rearrangement uses TRBV12-3 or TRBV12-4 and TRBJ1-1; a weak D match, TRBD1 (5 bases). CDR3 length: 12 amino acids. With 1 base removed from V and 11 bases from J, the gap between germline ends came to 11 bases. CDR3 protein: CASSLGGDRAFS. The CDR3 coding sequence is TGTGCCAGCAGTTTAGGGGGCGATAGGGCTTTCTCT.

The chain carries TRBV28 and TRBJ2-7; D is ambiguous. The V end lost 5 bases, the J end lost 0 bases, and 17 bases lay between the germline ends. CDR1 is MDHEN, CDR2 SYDVKM, per germline. This CDR3 is 16 amino acids long. The CDR3 sequence is CASSPPRQARSYEQYF. CDR3 in DNA: TGTGCCAGCAGTCCCCCCCGGCAGGCCCGCTCCTACGAGCAGTACTTC.

This clonotype was observed many times. Just one base apart from a much larger clone, this may be a read error. The gene calls are TRBV28 and TRBJ2-7, with D tentatively TRBD1 (6 bases). This CDR3 region has 15 residues. Germline assignment: CDR1 MDHEN and CDR2 SYDVKM. CDR3: CANSFSGQGSYEQYF. The CDR3 nucleotides read TGTGCCAACAGTTTTTCGGGGCAGGGGAGCTACGAGCAGTACTTC.

The rearrangement uses TRBV28 and TRBJ1-1, with a possible D match to TRBD1 (6 bases). The V and J ends lost 7 bases and 0 bases respectively, with 24 bases between them. Germline V gives CDR1 MDHEN, CDR2 SYDVKM. The CDR3 extends over 18 amino acids. CDR3 amino acids: CASNSHLQEGVMNTEAFF. CDR3 coding DNA: TGTGCCAGCAATTCACACCTTCAGGAGGGGGTCATGAACACTGAAGCTTTCTTT.

This clonotype was recorded many times. This sequence joins TRBV28 and TRBJ1-2; D is unresolved. V lost 5 bases to trimming and J lost 6 bases, with 7 bases between them. The CDR3 runs to 11 residues. Germline CDR1 reads MDHEN; CDR2 reads SYDVKM. CDR3 sequence reads: CASSRTDGYTF. Here the CDR3 DNA reads TGTGCCAGCAGTCGTACAGATGGCTACACCTTC.

This clonotype appeared many times. This chain joins TRBV6-2 or TRBV6-3 and TRBJ1-1; perhaps TRBD1 as D (6 bases). CDR3 size: 15 residues. Germline CDR1 MNHEY, CDR2 SVGEGT. Trimming removed 2 bases from V and 0 bases from J, with 10 bases in between. The CDR3 DNA reads TGTGCCAGCAGTTACACCCGGACAGTGAACACTGAAGCTTTCTTT. Residues: CASSYTRTVNTEAFF.

This rearrangement joins TRBV28 to TRBJ2-7, with TRBD1 matching 8 bases. J gave up 2 bases and V 4 bases, and 7 bases lay outside the gene matches. From germline, CDR1 is MDHEN and CDR2 SYDVKM. The CDR3 contains 15 residues. DNA of the CDR3: TGTGCCAGCAGTTACCGGGACAGGTTTCCCTACGAGCAGTACTTC. Its protein product is CASSYRDRFPYEQYF.

This clonotype was seen ten or more times. The chain is built from TRBV12-3 or TRBV12-4 and TRBJ2-3, with TRBD2 as a possible D gene (5 bases). V was pared by 6 bases and J by 0 bases, with 10 bases between. CDR3 length: 14 residues. CDR3 protein: CASSLRGSTDTQYF. CDR3 coding DNA: TGTGCCAGCAGCCTCCGCGGGAGCACAGATACGCAGTATTTT.

In its sample, this clonotype was seen many times. This chain uses TRBV28 with TRBJ1-1; D gene unclear. With 4 bases removed from V and 2 bases from J, the gap between germline ends came to 11 bases. CDR1 MDHEN and CDR2 SYDVKM come from the germline V gene. The CDR3 has 14 amino acids. The CDR3 reads CASSSLTGNTEAFF. The CDR3 coding sequence is TGTGCCAGCAGTTCCCTGACGGGCAACACTGAAGCTTTCTTT.